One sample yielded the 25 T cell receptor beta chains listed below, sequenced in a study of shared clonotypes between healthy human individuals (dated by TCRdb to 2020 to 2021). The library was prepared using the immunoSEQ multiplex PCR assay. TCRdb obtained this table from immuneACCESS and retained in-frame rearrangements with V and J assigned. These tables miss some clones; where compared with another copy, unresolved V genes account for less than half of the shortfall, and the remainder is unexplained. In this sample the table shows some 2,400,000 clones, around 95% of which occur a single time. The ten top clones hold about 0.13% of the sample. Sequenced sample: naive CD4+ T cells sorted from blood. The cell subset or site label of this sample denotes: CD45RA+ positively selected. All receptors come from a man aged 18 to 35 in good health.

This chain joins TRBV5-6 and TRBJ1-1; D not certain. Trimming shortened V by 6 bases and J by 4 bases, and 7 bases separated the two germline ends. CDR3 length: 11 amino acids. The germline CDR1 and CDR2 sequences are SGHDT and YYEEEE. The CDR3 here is CASTSPTEAFF. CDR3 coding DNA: TGTGCCAGCACCAGCCCCACTGAAGCTTTCTTT.

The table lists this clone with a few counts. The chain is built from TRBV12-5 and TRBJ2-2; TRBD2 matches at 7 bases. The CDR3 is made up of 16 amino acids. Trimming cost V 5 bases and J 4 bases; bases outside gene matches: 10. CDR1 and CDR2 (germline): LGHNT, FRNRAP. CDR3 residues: CASGIITGGTTGELFF. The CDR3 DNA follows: TGTGCTAGTGGTATTATAACGGGGGGAACCACCGGGGAGCTGTTTTTT. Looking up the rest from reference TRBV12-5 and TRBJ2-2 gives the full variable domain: DARVTQTPRHKVTEMGQEVTMRCQPILGHNTVFWYRQTMMQGLELLAYFRNRAPLDDSGMPKDRFSAEMPDATLATLKIQPSEPRDSAVYFCASGIITGGTTGELFFGEGSRLTVL.

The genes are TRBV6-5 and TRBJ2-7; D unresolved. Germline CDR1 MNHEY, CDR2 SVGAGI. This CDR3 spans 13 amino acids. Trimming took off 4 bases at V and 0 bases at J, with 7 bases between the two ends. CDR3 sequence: CASSFLFSYEQYF. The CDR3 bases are TGTGCCAGCAGTTTCCTATTCTCCTACGAGCAGTACTTC.

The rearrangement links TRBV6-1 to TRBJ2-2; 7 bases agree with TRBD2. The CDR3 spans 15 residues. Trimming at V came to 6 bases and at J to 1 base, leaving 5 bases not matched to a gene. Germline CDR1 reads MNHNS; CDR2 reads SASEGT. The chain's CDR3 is CASRHTGGNTGELFF. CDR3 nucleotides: TGTGCCAGCAGGCATACGGGAGGGAACACCGGGGAGCTGTTTTTT.

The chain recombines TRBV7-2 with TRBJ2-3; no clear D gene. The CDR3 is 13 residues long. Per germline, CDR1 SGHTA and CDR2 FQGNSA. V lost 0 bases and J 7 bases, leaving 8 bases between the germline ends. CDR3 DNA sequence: TGTGCCAGCAGCTTAGCCAGCGAGTATACGCAGTATTTT. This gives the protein CASSLASEYTQYF.

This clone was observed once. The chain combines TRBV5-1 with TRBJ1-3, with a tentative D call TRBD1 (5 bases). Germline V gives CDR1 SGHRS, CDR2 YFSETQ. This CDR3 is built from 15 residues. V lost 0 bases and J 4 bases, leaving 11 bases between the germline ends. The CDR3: CASSLVGTPGNTIYF. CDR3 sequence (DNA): TGCGCCAGCAGCTTGGTAGGGACGCCGGGAAACACCATATATTTT.

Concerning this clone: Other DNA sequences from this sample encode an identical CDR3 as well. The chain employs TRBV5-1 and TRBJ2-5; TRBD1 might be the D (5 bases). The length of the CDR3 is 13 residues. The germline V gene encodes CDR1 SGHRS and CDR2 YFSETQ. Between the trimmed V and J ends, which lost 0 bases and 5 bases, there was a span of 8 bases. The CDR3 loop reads CASSLGGAETQYF. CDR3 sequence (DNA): TGCGCCAGCAGCTTGGGTGGGGCTGAGACCCAGTACTTC.

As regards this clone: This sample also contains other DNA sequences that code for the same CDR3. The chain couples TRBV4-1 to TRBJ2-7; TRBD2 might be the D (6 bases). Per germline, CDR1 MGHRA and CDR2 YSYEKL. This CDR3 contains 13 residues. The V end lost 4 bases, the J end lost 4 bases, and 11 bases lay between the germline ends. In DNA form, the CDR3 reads TGCGCCAGCAGCCCCCTGGGGACTTACGAGCAGTACTTC. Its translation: CASSPLGTYEQYF.

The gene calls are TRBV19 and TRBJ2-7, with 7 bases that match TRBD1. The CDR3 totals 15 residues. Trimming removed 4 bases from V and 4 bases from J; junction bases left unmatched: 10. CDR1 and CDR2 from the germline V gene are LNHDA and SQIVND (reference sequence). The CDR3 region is CASSSHPGTEYEQYF. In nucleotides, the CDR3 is TGTGCCAGTAGTAGCCACCCCGGGACAGAATACGAGCAGTACTTC.

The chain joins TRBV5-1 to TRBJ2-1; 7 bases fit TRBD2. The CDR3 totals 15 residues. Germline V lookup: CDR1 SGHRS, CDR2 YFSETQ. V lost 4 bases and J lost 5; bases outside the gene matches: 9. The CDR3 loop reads CASSPGGTVNNEQFF. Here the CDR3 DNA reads TGCGCCAGCAGCCCCGGGGGGACCGTAAACAATGAGCAGTTCTTC.

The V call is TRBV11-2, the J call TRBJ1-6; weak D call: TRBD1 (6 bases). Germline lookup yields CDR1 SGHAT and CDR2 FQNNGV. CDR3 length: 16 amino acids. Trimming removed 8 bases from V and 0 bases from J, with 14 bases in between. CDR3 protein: CASSQGGSSYNSPLHF. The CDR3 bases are TGTGCCAGCTCTCAAGGGGGGAGCTCCTATAATTCACCCCTCCACTTT.

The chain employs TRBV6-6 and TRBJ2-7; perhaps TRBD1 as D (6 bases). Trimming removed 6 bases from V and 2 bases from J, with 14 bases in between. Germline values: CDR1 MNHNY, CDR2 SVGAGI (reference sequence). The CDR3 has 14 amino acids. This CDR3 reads CASSHRASTYEQYF. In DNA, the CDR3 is TGTGCCAGCAGCCACAGGGCGAGCACCTACGAGCAGTACTTC.

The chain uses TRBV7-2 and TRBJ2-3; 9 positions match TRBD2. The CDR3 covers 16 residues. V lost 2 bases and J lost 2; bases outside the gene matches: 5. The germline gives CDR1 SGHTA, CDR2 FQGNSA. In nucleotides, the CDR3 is TGTGCCAGCAGCTTAAGGCTAGCGGGAACCACAGATACGCAGTATTTT. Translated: CASSLRLAGTTDTQYF.

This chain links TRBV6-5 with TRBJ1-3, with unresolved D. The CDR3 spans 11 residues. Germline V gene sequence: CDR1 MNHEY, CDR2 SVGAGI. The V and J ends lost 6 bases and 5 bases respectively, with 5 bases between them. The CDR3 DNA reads TGTGCCAGCAGGGACCGAAACACCATATATTTT. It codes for CASRDRNTIYF.

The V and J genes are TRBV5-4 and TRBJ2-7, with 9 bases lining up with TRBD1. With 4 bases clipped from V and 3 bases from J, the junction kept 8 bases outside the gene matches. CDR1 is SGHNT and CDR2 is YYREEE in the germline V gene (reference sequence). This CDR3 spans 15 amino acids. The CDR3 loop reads CASSLQTGQGYEQYF. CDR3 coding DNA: TGTGCCAGCAGCCTGCAGACGGGACAGGGCTACGAGCAGTACTTC.

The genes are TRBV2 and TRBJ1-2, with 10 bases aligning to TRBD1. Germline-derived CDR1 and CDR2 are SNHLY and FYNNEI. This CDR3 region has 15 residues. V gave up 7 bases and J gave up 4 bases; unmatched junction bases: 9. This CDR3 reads CASTGQGEVGYGYTF. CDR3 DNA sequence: TGTGCCAGCACTGGACAGGGGGAGGTCGGCTATGGCTACACCTTC.

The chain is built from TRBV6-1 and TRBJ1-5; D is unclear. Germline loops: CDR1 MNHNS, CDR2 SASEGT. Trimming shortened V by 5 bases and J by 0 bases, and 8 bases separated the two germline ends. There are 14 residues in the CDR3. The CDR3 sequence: CASSPTFSNQPQHF. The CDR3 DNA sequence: TGTGCCAGCAGTCCGACATTTAGCAATCAGCCCCAGCATTTT.

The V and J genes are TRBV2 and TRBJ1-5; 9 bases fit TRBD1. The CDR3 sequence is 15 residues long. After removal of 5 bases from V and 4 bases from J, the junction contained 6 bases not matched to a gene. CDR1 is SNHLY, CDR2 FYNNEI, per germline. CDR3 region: CASSTGDRVNQPQHF. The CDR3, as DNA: TGTGCCAGCAGTACCGGGGACAGGGTAAATCAGCCCCAGCATTTT.

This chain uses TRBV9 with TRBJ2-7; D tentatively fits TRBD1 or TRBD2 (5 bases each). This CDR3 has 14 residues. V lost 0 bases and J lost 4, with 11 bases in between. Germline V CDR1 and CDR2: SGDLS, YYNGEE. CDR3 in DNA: TGTGCCAGCAGCGTAGCTGGGGGTGGATACGAGCAGTACTTC. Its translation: CASSVAGGGYEQYF.

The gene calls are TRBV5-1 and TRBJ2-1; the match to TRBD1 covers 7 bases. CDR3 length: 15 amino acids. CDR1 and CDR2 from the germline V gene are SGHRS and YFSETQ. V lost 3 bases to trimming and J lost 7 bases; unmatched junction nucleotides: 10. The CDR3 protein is CASSSTLKQGNEQFF. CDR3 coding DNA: TGCGCCAGCAGCTCCACTCTCAAACAGGGGAATGAGCAGTTCTTC.

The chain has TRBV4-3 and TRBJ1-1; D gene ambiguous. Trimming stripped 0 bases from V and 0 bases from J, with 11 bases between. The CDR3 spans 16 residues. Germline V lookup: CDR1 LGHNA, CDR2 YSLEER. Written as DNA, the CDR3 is TGCGCCAGCAGCCAAGATTGGTTAGCTCTGAACACTGAAGCTTTCTTT. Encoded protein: CASSQDWLALNTEAFF.

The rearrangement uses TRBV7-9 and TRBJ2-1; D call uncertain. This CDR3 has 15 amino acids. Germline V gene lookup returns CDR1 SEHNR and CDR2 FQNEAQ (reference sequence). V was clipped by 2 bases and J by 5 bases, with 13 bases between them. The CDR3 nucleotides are TGTGCCAGCAGCTTAAGCTTTTTGGGCAACAATGAGCAGTTCTTC. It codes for CASSLSFLGNNEQFF. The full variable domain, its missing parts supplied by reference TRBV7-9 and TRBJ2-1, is DTGVSQNPRHKITKRGQNVTFRCDPISEHNRLYWYRQTLGQGPEFLTYFQNEAQLEKSRLLSDRFSAERPKGSFSTLEIQRTEQGDSAMYLCASSLSFLGNNEQFFGPGTRLTVL.

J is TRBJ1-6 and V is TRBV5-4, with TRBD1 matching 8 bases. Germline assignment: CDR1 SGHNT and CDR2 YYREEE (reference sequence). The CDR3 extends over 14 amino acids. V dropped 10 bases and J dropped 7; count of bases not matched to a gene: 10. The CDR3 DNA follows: TGTGCCGGCTCCCAGACAGGGGTGAATTCACCCCTCCACTTT. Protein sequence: CAGSQTGVNSPLHF.

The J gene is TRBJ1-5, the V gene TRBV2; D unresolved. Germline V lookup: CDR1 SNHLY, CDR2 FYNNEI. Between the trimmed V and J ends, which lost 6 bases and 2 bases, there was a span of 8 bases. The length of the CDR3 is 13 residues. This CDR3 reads CASRNDGNQPQHF. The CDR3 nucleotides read TGTGCCAGCAGGAATGATGGCAATCAGCCCCAGCATTTT.

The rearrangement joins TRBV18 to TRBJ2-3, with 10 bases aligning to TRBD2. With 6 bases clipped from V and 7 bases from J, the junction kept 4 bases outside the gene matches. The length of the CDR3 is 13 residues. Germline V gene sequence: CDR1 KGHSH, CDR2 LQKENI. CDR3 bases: TGTGCCAGCTCCAGCGGGGGGGCGAATACGCAGTATTTT. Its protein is CASSSGGANTQYF.